The 31 T cell receptor beta chains listed next were all sequenced from one sample in a study of blood T cells in healthy people across ages. For the second PCR, which ran for roughly 6 to 12 cycles, a sample-barcoded 5' primer and a J-beta primer mix were used. TCRdb recomputed calls from the 5' RACE reads with MiXCR, one row per CDR3 protein. The table has approximately 1,000,000 distinct CDR3 sequences, 30% to 40% seen once. The sample comprised blood. These receptors were collected from a man aged 18 to 29 in good health.

The chain employs TRBV10-3 and TRBJ2-3; TRBD1 might be the D (5 bases). V was trimmed by 2 bases and J by 4 bases, leaving 13 bases between them. In germline, CDR1 is ENHRY, CDR2 SYGVKD. This CDR3 comprises 15 residues. The CDR3, as DNA: TGTGCCATCAGTGAGAATAGGGGAATCGCAGATACGCAGTATTTT. Amino acid sequence: CAISENRGIADTQYF.

There are a few counts of this clonotype. The V call is TRBV29-1, the J call TRBJ1-1, with D unresolved. The ends were cut back, 1 base at V and 6 bases at J, with 6 bases in the middle. Germline V CDR1 and CDR2: SQVTM, ANQGSEA. The CDR3 covers 11 residues. The CDR3 bases are TGCAGCGTTGAAGCGTTCGCTGAAGCTTTCTTT. Protein: CSVEAFAEAFF.

The sample holds a few counts of this clonotype. The chain joins TRBV14 to TRBJ1-2; D is uncertain. Per germline, CDR1 SGHDN and CDR2 FVKESK. Trimming shortened V by 4 bases and J by 7 bases, and 16 bases separated the two germline ends. This CDR3 spans 14 amino acids. CDR3 nucleotides: TGTGCCAGCAGCCCCAATGTTAACGTCGGTGGCTACACCTTC. Residues: CASSPNVNVGGYTF. Looking up the rest from reference TRBV14 and TRBJ1-2 gives the full variable domain: EAGVTQFPSHSVIEKGQTVTLRCDPISGHDNLYWYRRVMGKEIKFLLHFVKESKQDESGMPNNRFLAERTGGTYSTLKVQPAELEDSGVYFCASSPNVNVGGYTFGSGTRLTVV.

The table lists this clonotype with a few counts. This chain uses TRBV9 with TRBJ1-1; D might be TRBD1 (6 bases). The germline CDR1 and CDR2 sequences are SGDLS and YYNGEE. The CDR3 totals 15 residues. Trimming shortened V by 4 bases and J by 1 base, and 14 bases separated the two germline ends. The CDR3 loop is CASSYLLDRNTEAFF. The CDR3 coding sequence is TGTGCCAGCAGCTATCTCTTGGACAGGAACACTGAAGCTTTCTTT.

This clonotype was observed a few times. V and J are TRBV14 and TRBJ2-7; D gene unclear. Germline lookup yields CDR1 SGHDN and CDR2 FVKESK. The CDR3 covers 11 residues. V was shortened by 5 bases and J by 4 bases, with 6 bases between the two germline ends. The CDR3 bases are TGTGCCAGCAGCGTCGTTTACGAGCAGTACTTC. Amino acid sequence: CASSVVYEQYF.

The chain uses TRBV2 and TRBJ2-7, with a weak D call TRBD1 (5 bases). The CDR3 contains 11 residues. V lost 10 bases to trimming and J lost 3 bases, with 10 bases between them. The germline V gene encodes CDR1 SNHLY and CDR2 FYNNEI. DNA for the CDR3: TGTGCCAACAGGTCCATCTACGAGCAGTACTTC. Protein: CANRSIYEQYF.

As concerns this clonotype: The junction departs from the called germline gene at one end, perhaps through a read error. The chain is built from TRBV5-1 and TRBJ2-1; 9 nucleotides line up with TRBD1. Germline CDR1 is SGHRS and CDR2 is YFSETQ. The CDR3 runs 16 residues. DNA of the CDR3: TGCGCCAGCAGCTTGTCACCGGGACAGGGAAATAATGAGCAGGTCTTC. Its protein product is CASSLSPGQGNNEQVF.

The V gene is TRBV7-2, the J gene TRBJ1-2; TRBD1 is a possible D gene (6 bases). CDR1 SGHTA and CDR2 FQGNSA come from the germline V gene. V was trimmed by 1 base and J by 7 bases, leaving 13 bases between them. This CDR3 has 14 amino acids. The CDR3 sequence: CASSLVQGSAGYTF. CDR3 DNA sequence: TGTGCCAGCAGCTTAGTGCAGGGGTCTGCTGGCTACACCTTC.

This clonotype was detected only a few times. The chain recombines TRBV4-3 with TRBJ2-5; TRBD1 aligns across 10 bases. The assigned J gene may be wrong: the sequence end matches TRBJ2-7 better. Germline V lookup: CDR1 LGHNA, CDR2 YSLEER. CDR3 length: 18 amino acids. The CDR3 loop reads CASSQDHPLTGGLYEQYF. The CDR3 DNA follows: TGCGCCAGCAGCCAAGATCACCCCTTGACAGGGGGCCTCTACGAGCAGTACTTC.

This clonotype occurred a few times. The chain joins TRBV24-1 to TRBJ2-5; D gene uncertain. Trimming shortened V by 2 bases and J by 5 bases, and 8 bases separated the two germline ends. The CDR3 loop spans 13 amino acids. Germline CDR1 and CDR2: KGHDR and SFDVKD. CDR3 bases: TGTGCCACCAGTGATTCGAACGGGGAGACCCAGTACTTC. It encodes CATSDSNGETQYF.

In its sample, this clonotype was seen a few times. The chain employs TRBV28 and TRBJ2-5, with 8 bases fitting TRBD1. Unmatched junction bases numbered 11, after V lost 5 bases and J lost 0 bases. The CDR3 length is 17 residues. Germline V gene lookup returns CDR1 MDHEN and CDR2 SYDVKM. The CDR3, as DNA: TGTGCCAGCAGTACGACAGGGGACCCCGGGTACCAAGAGACCCAGTACTTC. This sequence encodes CASSTTGDPGYQETQYF.

The rearrangement links TRBV20-1 to TRBJ2-7; TRBD1 might be the D (5 bases). The CDR3 extends over 13 amino acids. V lost 7 bases to trimming and J lost 5 bases, with 18 bases between them. Germline loops: CDR1 DFQATT, CDR2 SNEGSKA (reference sequence). CDR3 residues: CSVFTRTKNEQYF. The CDR3 region has the DNA TGCAGTGTCTTCACCCGGACAAAAAACGAGCAGTACTTC.

J is TRBJ2-1 and V is TRBV27, with 7 bases lining up with TRBD2. The CDR3 is 16 residues long. V was pared by 5 bases and J by 2 bases, with 9 bases of the junction left unmatched. Germline V gives CDR1 MNHEY, CDR2 SMNVEV (reference sequence). CDR3 DNA: TGTGCCAGCAGTCCCGGACTAGATAGGGCCTACAATGAGCAGTTCTTC. Translated, it gives CASSPGLDRAYNEQFF.

This chain uses TRBV9 with TRBJ1-2; TRBD1 might be the D (5 bases). Germline-derived CDR1 and CDR2 are SGDLS and YYNGEE. The V end lost 4 bases, the J end lost 7 bases, and 14 bases lay between the germline ends. This CDR3 region has 13 residues. CDR3 residues: CASSQQEVGGYTF. The CDR3 DNA reads as TGTGCCAGCAGCCAACAGGAGGTGGGTGGCTACACCTTC.

This clonotype was counted only a few times. The chain joins TRBV6-1 to TRBJ2-5, with 7 bases that match TRBD1. CDR1 and CDR2 (germline): MNHNS, SASEGT. V trimming: 6 bases; J trimming: 1 base; junction bases outside the gene matches: 11. The CDR3 runs to 16 residues. The CDR3 sequence: CASRLEPTGAQETQYF. CDR3 sequence (DNA): TGTGCCAGCAGACTTGAACCCACAGGGGCCCAAGAGACCCAGTACTTC.

The chain joins TRBV24-1 to TRBJ2-1, with 10 bases matching TRBD2. The CDR3 length is 16 residues. The V gene's germline CDR1 is KGHDR and CDR2 SFDVKD. The V gene end was trimmed by 4 bases and the J gene end by 5 bases; junction bases not matched to a gene: 7. The chain's CDR3 is CATSERGGLADNEQFF. The CDR3 nucleotides read TGTGCCACCAGTGAACGTGGAGGACTAGCGGACAATGAGCAGTTCTTC.

The chain combines TRBV12-3 or TRBV12-4 with TRBJ2-3, with TRBD2 matching over 12 bases. Trimming at V came to 6 bases and at J to 1 base, leaving 8 bases not matched to a gene. The CDR3 covers 17 residues. The CDR3 nucleotides are TGTGCCAGCAGCGCCGGGACTAGCGGGTTCCGCACAGATACGCAGTATTTT. Its translation is CASSAGTSGFRTDTQYF.

V gene TRBV5-1 combines with J gene TRBJ2-3, with D uncertain. This CDR3 has 14 residues. V was clipped by 2 bases and J by 5 bases, with 12 bases between them. Germline values: CDR1 SGHRS, CDR2 YFSETQ. The CDR3 DNA follows: TGCGCCAGCAGCTTAGAGAGTGGAGTAGATACGCAGTATTTT. Encoded protein: CASSLESGVDTQYF.

This clonotype was counted a few times. The chain employs TRBV4-2 and TRBJ2-3; 7 bases map to TRBD1. The V gene end was trimmed by 0 bases and the J gene end by 1 base; junction bases not matched to a gene: 10. The CDR3 covers 18 residues. The germline CDR1 and CDR2 sequences are LGHNA and YNFKEQ. CDR3 in DNA: TGTGCCAGCAGCCAAGATCCCGAGACAGGGCTAGGCACAGATACGCAGTATTTT. Protein product: CASSQDPETGLGTDTQYF.

The chain combines TRBV9 with TRBJ2-5; the D gene is possibly TRBD1 (5 bases). V dropped 3 bases and J dropped 7 bases, with 13 bases sitting between them. The CDR3 covers 13 residues. CDR1 and CDR2 from the germline V gene are SGDLS and YYNGEE. CDR3 in DNA: TGTGCCAGCAGCGGGACACCAACGGGGACCCAGTACTTC. It is translated as CASSGTPTGTQYF.

This clonotype came up a few times. This chain links TRBV20-1 with TRBJ2-1; D is perhaps TRBD1 (6 bases). This CDR3 comprises 14 residues. Germline V gives CDR1 DFQATT, CDR2 SNEGSKA (reference sequence). V was shortened by 3 bases and J by 3 bases, with 12 bases between the two germline ends. The CDR3 spells CSARPDSYYNEQFF. The CDR3 DNA follows: TGCAGTGCTAGGCCGGACAGCTACTACAATGAGCAGTTCTTC.

The chain combines TRBV29-1 with TRBJ2-7, with a weak D call TRBD2 (6 bases). The CDR3 runs to 12 residues. CDR1 is SQVTM, CDR2 ANQGSEA, per germline. Trimming cost V 5 bases and J 2 bases, with 10 bases left between them. The CDR3 region is CSVSEGPYEQYF. DNA for the CDR3: TGCAGCGTTTCGGAGGGACCCTACGAGCAGTACTTC.

The chain employs TRBV28 and TRBJ1-6, with D possibly being TRBD1 (5 bases). Looked up from germline, CDR1 is MDHEN and CDR2 is SYDVKM. Trimming removed 6 bases at V and 4 bases at J, with 13 bases between. CDR3 size: 15 residues. The CDR3 DNA reads as TGTGCCAGCAGGGGGGGGACGGAATATAATTCACCCCTCCACTTT. Protein sequence: CASRGGTEYNSPLHF. The full variable domain, rest sourced from reference TRBV28 and TRBJ1-6, is DVKVTQSSRYLVKRTGEKVFLECVQDMDHENMFWYRQDPGLGLRLIYFSYDVKMKEKGDIPEGYSVSREKKERFSLILESASTNQTSMYLCASRGGTEYNSPLHFGNGTRLTVT.

V gene TRBV20-1 combines with J gene TRBJ1-5, with unresolved D. This CDR3 region has 12 residues. From germline, CDR1 is DFQATT and CDR2 SNEGSKA (reference sequence). Trimming left V 4 bases short and J 9 bases short, with 13 bases between. As DNA, the CDR3 is TGCAGTGCTACCGACGGCGGGCGGCCCCAGCATTTT. This codes for CSATDGGRPQHF.

The chain joins TRBV6-6 to TRBJ2-5, with 7 bases that match TRBD1. Looked up from germline, CDR1 is MNHNY and CDR2 is SVGAGI (reference sequence). The V gene end was trimmed by 7 bases and the J gene end by 2 bases; junction bases not matched to a gene: 7. This CDR3 contains 14 residues. CDR3 coding DNA: TGTGCCAGCAACCCGGGACAGACACAAGAGACCCAGTACTTC. Translated, it gives CASNPGQTQETQYF.

The chain combines TRBV9 with TRBJ2-7; tentative D call: TRBD2 (5 bases). The J call may be in error: the DNA end matches TRBJ2-5 better. CDR3 length equals 15 residues. Germline V gene lookup returns CDR1 SGDLS and CDR2 YYNGEE. The CDR3 sequence is CASSVGIGGSETQYF. The CDR3 region has the DNA TGTGCCAGCAGCGTAGGAATTGGAGGCAGTGAGACCCAGTACTTC.

This clonotype was counted a single time. The junction shows a germline mismatch at one end, possibly a read error. The V call is TRBV3-1, the J call TRBJ2-7; D not certain. Germline values: CDR1 LGHDT, CDR2 YNNKEL (reference sequence). The CDR3 is made up of 14 amino acids. In DNA form, the CDR3 reads TGTGCCAGCAGCCAGCTCCCATACTCCAACGAGCAGTACTTC. Protein: CASSQLPYSNEQYF.

This clonotype turned up a few times. The chain recombines TRBV20-1 with TRBJ2-1; D ambiguous. Germline V CDR1 and CDR2: DFQATT, SNEGSKA (reference sequence). Trimming removed 6 bases at V and 1 base at J, with 13 bases between. The CDR3 has 14 residues. CDR3: CSALGPGSYNEQFF. CDR3 sequence (DNA): TGCAGTGCCCTAGGCCCAGGTTCCTACAATGAGCAGTTCTTC.

The chain combines TRBV5-1 with TRBJ1-2; 7 bases align to TRBD1. Germline V gene sequence: CDR1 SGHRS, CDR2 YFSETQ. V was pared by 4 bases and J by 7 bases, with 7 bases of the junction left unmatched. This CDR3 region has 13 residues. As DNA, the CDR3 is TGCGCCAGCAGCGTGGGACAGTCTCGTGGCTACACCTTC. It codes for CASSVGQSRGYTF.

Note on this clonotype: An end of the junction differs from the germline gene, which may be a read error. The J gene is TRBJ2-1, the V gene TRBV4-3; no firm D call. TRBJ2-7 explains the end of the DNA better; the J call may be wrong. Germline V lookup: CDR1 LGHNA, CDR2 YSLEER. The CDR3 covers 17 residues. CDR3 sequence reads: CPSSQDRGRRSYNEQYF. The DNA of the CDR3 is TGCCCCAGCAGCCAAGATCGAGGTCGCAGGTCCTACAATGAGCAGTACTTC.

The J gene is TRBJ2-5, the V gene TRBV11-1; D ambiguous. The V gene's germline CDR1 is SGHAT and CDR2 FQDESV (reference sequence). The V end lost 1 base, the J end lost 3 bases, and 12 bases lay between the germline ends. The CDR3 covers 15 residues. CDR3 amino acids: CASSLGAYLEETQYF. The DNA of the CDR3 is TGTGCCAGCAGCTTAGGGGCGTACCTTGAAGAGACCCAGTACTTC.